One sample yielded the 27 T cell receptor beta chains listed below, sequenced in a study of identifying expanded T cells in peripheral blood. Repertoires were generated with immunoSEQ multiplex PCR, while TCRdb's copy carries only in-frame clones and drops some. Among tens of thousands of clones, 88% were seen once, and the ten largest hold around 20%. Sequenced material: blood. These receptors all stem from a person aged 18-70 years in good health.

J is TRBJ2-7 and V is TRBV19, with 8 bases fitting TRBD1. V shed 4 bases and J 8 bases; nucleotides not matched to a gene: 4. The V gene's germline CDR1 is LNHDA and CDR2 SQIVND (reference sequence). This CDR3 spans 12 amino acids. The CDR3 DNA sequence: TGTGCCAGTAGTACAGACAGGGGCCAGCAGTACTTC. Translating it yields CASSTDRGQQYF.

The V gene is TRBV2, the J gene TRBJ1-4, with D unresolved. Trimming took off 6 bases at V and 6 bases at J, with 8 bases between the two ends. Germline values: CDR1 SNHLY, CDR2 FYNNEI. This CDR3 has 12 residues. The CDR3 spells CASSGTDEKLFF. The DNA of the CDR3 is TGTGCCAGCAGCGGTACCGATGAAAAACTGTTTTTT.

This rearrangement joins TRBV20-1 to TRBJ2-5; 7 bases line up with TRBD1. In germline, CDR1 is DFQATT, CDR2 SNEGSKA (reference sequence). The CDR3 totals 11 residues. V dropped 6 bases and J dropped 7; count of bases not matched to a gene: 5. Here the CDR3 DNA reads TGCAGTGCGAGGACAGGCACGACCCAGTACTTC. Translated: CSARTGTTQYF.

The DNA for the CDR3 is TGTGCCAGCCCCCCTACGCGGGGCCTCTTAGAGACTAATGAAAAACTGTTTTTT. Translation gives CASPPTRGLLETNEKLFF. The rearrangement links TRBV28 to TRBJ1-4; the D gene is possibly TRBD1 (5 bases). The CDR3 consists of 18 residues. Germline assignment: CDR1 MDHEN and CDR2 SYDVKM. V was cut by 8 bases and J by 2 bases, with 24 bases left in between.

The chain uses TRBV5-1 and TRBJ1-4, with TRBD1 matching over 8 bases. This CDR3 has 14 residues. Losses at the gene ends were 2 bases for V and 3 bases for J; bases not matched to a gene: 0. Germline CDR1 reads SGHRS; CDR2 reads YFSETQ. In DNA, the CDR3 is TGCGCCAGCAGCTTACAGGGGGCTAATGAAAAACTGTTTTTT. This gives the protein CASSLQGANEKLFF.

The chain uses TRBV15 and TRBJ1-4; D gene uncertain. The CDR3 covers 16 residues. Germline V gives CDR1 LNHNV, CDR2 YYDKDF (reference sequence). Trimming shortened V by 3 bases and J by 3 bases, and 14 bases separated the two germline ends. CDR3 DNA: TGTGCCACCAGCAGGTGGGGAAATGAGGCTAATGAAAAACTGTTTTTT. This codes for CATSRWGNEANEKLFF.

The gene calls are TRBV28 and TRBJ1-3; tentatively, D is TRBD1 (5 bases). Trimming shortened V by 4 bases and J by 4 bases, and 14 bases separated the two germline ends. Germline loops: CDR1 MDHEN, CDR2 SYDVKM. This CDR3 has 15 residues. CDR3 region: CASSSPGTLGNTIYF. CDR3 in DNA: TGTGCCAGCAGTTCCCCCGGGACTTTGGGAAACACCATATATTTT.

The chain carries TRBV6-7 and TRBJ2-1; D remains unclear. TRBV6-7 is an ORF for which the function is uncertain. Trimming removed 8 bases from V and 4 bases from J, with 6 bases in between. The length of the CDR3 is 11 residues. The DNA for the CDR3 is TGTGCCAGCGAGGTTTACAATGAGCAGTTCTTC. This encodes CASEVYNEQFF.

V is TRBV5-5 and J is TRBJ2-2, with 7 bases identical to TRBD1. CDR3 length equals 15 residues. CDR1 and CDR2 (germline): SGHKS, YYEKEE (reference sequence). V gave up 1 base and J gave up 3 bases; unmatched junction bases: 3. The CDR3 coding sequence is TGTGCCAGCAGCTTGTATGGACAGGACACCGGGGAGCTGTTTTTT. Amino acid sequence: CASSLYGQDTGELFF.

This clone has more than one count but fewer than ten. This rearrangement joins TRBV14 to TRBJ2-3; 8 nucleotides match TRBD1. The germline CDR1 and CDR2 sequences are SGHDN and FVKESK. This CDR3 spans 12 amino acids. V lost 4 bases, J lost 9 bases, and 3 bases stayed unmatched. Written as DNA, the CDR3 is TGTGCCAGCAGCCCGGACAGGGACACGCAGTATTTT. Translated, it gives CASSPDRDTQYF.

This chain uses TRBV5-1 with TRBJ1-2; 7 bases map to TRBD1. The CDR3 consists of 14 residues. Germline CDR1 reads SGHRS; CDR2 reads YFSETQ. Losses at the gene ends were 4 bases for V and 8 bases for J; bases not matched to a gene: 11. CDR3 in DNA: TGCGCCAGCAGCGCTGGTCGAGACAGGGAAGGCTACACCTTC. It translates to CASSAGRDREGYTF.

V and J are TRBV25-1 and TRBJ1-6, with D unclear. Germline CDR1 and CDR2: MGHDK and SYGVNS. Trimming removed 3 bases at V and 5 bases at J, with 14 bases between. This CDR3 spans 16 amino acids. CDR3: CASSDFNGSDNSPLHF. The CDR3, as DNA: TGTGCCAGCAGTGACTTTAATGGAAGTGATAATTCACCCCTCCACTTT.

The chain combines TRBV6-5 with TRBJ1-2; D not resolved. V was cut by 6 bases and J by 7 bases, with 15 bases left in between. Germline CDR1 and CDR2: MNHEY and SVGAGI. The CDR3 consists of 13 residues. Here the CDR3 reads CASRPGLVLGYTF. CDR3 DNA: TGTGCCAGCAGGCCAGGCTTAGTGCTTGGCTACACCTTC.

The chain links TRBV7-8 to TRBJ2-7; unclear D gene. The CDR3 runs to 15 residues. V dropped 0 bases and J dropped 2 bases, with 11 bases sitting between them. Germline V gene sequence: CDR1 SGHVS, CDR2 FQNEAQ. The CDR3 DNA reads TGTGCCAGCAGCTTAGCCGGGTCGGCAGCCTACGAGCAGTACTTC. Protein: CASSLAGSAAYEQYF.

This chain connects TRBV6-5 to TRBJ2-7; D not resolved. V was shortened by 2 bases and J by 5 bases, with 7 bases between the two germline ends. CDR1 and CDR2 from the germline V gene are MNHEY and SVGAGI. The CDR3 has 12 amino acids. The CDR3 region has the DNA TGTGCCAGCAGTTACCCACCAGACGAGCAGTACTTC. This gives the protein CASSYPPDEQYF.

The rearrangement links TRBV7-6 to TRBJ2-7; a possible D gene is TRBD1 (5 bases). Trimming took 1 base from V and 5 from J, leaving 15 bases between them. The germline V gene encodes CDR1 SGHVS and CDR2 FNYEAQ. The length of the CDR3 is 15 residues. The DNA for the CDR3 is TGTGCCAGCAGCTTAGTCGGTCAGGGCGTCGACGAGCAGTACTTC. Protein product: CASSLVGQGVDEQYF.

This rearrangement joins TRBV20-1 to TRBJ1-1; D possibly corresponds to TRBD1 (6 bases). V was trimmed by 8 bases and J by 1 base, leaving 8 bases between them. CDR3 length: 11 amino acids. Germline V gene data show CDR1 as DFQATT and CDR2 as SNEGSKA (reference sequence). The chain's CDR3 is CSQQGNTEAFF. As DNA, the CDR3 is TGCAGTCAACAGGGGAACACTGAAGCTTTCTTT.

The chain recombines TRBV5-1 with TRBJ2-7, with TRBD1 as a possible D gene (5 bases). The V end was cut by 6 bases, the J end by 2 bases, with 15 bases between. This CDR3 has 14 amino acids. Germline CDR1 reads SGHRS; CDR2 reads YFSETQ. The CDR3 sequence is CASKLDMGAYEQYF. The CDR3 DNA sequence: TGCGCCAGCAAATTGGACATGGGTGCCTACGAGCAGTACTTC.

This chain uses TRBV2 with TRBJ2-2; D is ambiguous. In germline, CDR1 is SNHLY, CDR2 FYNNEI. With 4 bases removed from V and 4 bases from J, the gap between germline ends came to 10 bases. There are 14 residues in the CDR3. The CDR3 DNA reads TGTGCCAGCAGTGTGGCTGGGCCCACCGGGGAGCTGTTTTTT. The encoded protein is CASSVAGPTGELFF.

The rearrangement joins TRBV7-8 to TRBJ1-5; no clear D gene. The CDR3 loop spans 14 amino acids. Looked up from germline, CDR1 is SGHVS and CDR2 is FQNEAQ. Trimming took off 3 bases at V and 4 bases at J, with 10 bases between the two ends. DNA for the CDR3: TGTGCCAGCAGCTTCATGGGAGTTAATCAGCCCCAGCATTTT. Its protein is CASSFMGVNQPQHF.

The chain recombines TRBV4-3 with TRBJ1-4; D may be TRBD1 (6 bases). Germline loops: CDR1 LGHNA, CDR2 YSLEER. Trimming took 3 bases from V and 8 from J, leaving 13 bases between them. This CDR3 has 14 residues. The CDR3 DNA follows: TGCGCCAGCAGCCAGAGCGGGACATCGGAAAAACTGTTTTTT. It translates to CASSQSGTSEKLFF.

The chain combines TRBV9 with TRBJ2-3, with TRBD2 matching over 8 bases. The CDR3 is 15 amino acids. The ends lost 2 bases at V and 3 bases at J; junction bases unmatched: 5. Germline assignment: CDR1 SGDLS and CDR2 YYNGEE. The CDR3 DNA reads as TGTGCCAGCAGCGTGCGGGGGGCAATAACAGATACGCAGTATTTT. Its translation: CASSVRGAITDTQYF.

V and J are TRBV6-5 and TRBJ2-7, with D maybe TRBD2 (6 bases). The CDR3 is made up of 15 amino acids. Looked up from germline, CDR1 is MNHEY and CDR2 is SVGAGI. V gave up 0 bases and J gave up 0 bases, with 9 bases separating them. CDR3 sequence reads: CASSYSYGSSYEQYF. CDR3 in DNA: TGTGCCAGCAGTTACTCGTACGGGAGCTCCTACGAGCAGTACTTC.

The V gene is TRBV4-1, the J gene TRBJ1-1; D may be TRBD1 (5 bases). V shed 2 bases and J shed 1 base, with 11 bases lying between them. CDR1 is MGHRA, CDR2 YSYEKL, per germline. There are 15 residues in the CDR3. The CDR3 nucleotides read TGCGCCAGCAGCCAACAATTCCAGGGGAACACTGAAGCTTTCTTT. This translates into CASSQQFQGNTEAFF.

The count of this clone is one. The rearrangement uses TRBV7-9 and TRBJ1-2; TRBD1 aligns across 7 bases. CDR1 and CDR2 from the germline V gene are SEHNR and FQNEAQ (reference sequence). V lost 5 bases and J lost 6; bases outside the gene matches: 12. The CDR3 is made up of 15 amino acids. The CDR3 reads CASSPQPRGSDGYTF. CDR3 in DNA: TGTGCCAGCAGCCCTCAACCCAGGGGGTCGGATGGCTACACCTTC.

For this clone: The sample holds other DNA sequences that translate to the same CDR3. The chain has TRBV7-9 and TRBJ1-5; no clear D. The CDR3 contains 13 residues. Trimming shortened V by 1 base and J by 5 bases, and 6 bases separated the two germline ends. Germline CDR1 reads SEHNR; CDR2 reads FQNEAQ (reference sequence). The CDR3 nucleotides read TGTGCCAGCAGCTTAGGCGGGGATCAGCCCCAGCATTTT. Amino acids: CASSLGGDQPQHF.

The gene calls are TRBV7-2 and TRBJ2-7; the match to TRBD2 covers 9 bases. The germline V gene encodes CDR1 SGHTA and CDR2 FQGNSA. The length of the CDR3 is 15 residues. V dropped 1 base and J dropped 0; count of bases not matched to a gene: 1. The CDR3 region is CASSLVSGGSYEQYF. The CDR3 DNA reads TGTGCCAGCAGCTTAGTTAGCGGGGGCTCCTACGAGCAGTACTTC.